The next 15 T cell receptor beta chains were all read from a single sample in a study of T and B cells in COVID-19 patients. BIOMED2 TRB-A/B primer pools were used in multiplex TRB PCR. TCRdb redid the calling of the multiplex PCR reads with MiXCR, one entry per CDR3 protein. Of roughly 9,400 distinct CDR3 sequences listed, 28% were seen once; the top ten hold approximately 25%. Blood genomic DNA input for TRB amplification was roughly 250-500 ng. Sequences were obtained from blood. Receptor source: a human donor who had recovered from COVID-19.

The V gene is TRBV30, the J gene TRBJ1-1, with 11 bases that match TRBD1. This CDR3 comprises 11 residues. Germline CDR1 GTSNPN, CDR2 SVGIG (reference sequence). V lost 8 bases to trimming and J lost 4 bases; unmatched junction nucleotides: 0. The CDR3 nucleotides read TGTGCCGGGACAGGGGGCACTGAAGCTTTCTTT. Translating gives CAGTGGTEAFF.

J is TRBJ2-4 and V is TRBV19; D gene uncertain. CDR1 is LNHDA and CDR2 is SQIVND in the germline V gene (reference sequence). The CDR3 spans 14 residues. The V gene lost 4 bases and the J gene lost 2 bases, with 9 bases spanning the gap. The CDR3 bases are TGTGCCAGTAGTAAGCCCCAATCCAAAAACATTCAGTACTTC. Translated: CASSKPQSKNIQYF. The full variable domain, with the rest looked up from reference TRBV19 and TRBJ2-4, is DGGITQSPKYLFRKEGQNVTLSCEQNLNHDAMYWYRQDPGQGLRLIYYSQIVNDFQKGDIAEGYSVSREKKESFPLTVTSAQKNPTAFYLCASSKPQSKNIQYFGAGTRLSVL.

This chain links TRBV12-3 or TRBV12-4 with TRBJ1-5, with no clear D. CDR3 length: 12 amino acids. V was cut by 5 bases and J by 7 bases, with 9 bases left in between. The chain's CDR3 is CASSEEGQPQHF. The CDR3 bases are TGTGCCAGCAGTGAAGAAGGGCAGCCCCAGCATTTT.

In this sample, this clonotype is medium-sized. This chain links TRBV19 with TRBJ1-6; unclear D gene. Germline lookup yields CDR1 LNHDA and CDR2 SQIVND (reference sequence). CDR3 length: 13 residues. The V gene lost 4 bases and the J gene lost 15 bases, with 16 bases spanning the gap. The CDR3 loop is CASSTVEGSGLHF. The CDR3 nucleotides read TGTGCCAGTAGTACCGTGGAAGGTTCCGGCCTCCACTTT. Full variable domain (missing parts from reference TRBV19 and TRBJ1-6): DGGITQSPKYLFRKEGQNVTLSCEQNLNHDAMYWYRQDPGQGLRLIYYSQIVNDFQKGDIAEGYSVSREKKESFPLTVTSAQKNPTAFYLCASSTVEGSGLHFGNGTRLTVT.

This clonotype was observed a few times. The chain carries TRBV29-1 and TRBJ2-2; 8 bases are shared with TRBD1. In germline, CDR1 is SQVTM, CDR2 ANQGSEA. This CDR3 comprises 15 residues. V was pared by 5 bases and J by 1 base, with 6 bases of the junction left unmatched. The CDR3 here is CSVRAGTGNTGELFF. CDR3 nucleotide sequence: TGCAGCGTTAGAGCCGGGACAGGGAACACCGGGGAGCTGTTTTTT.

By sample fraction, this clonotype is medium-sized (0.01 to 0.1%). The V gene is TRBV6-6, the J gene TRBJ2-7, with 10 bases lining up with TRBD1. The germline CDR1 and CDR2 sequences are MNHNY and SVGAGI (reference sequence). This CDR3 region has 14 residues. V lost 2 bases and J lost 6; bases outside the gene matches: 4. CDR3: CASSYPGTGAEQYF. CDR3 coding DNA: TGTGCCAGCAGTTACCCCGGGACAGGGGCCGAGCAGTACTTC.

V is TRBV29-1 and J is TRBJ2-3; 9 bases map to TRBD1. CDR1 and CDR2 (germline): SQVTM, ANQGSEA. The trim removed 6 bases at V and 0 bases at J, leaving 10 bases unmatched. The CDR3 sequence is 16 residues long. CDR3 nucleotide sequence: TGCAGCGTCGGTGGGGGACAGGGCCTAAGCACAGATACGCAGTATTTT. Protein sequence: CSVGGGQGLSTDTQYF.

The chain employs TRBV5-1 and TRBJ1-1; D is ambiguous. V dropped 5 bases and J dropped 3 bases, with 14 bases sitting between them. The CDR3 runs to 14 residues. Germline CDR1 reads SGHRS; CDR2 reads YFSETQ. CDR3 sequence: CASRNEGMDTEAFF. For the CDR3, the DNA is TGCGCCAGCAGAAACGAAGGGATGGACACTGAAGCTTTCTTT.

By share, this clonotype counts as medium-sized. The CDR3 sequence is CASTVGRMNTEAFF. The CDR3 nucleotides are TGTGCCAGTACCGTGGGACGGATGAACACTGAAGCTTTCTTT. V usage is TRBV19 and J usage is TRBJ1-1, with a possible D match to TRBD1 (5 bases). Germline CDR1 reads LNHDA; CDR2 reads SQIVND (reference sequence). The CDR3 is 14 residues long. V was clipped by 7 bases and J by 0 bases, with 12 bases between them.

As regards this clonotype: The junction differs from germline at one of its ends, possibly a read error. The chain has TRBV5-5 and TRBJ1-3; D unclear. Per the germline V gene, CDR1 is SGHKS and CDR2 is YYEKEE (reference sequence). There are 14 residues in the CDR3. CDR3 sequence (DNA): TGCGCCAGCAGCTTGGAAGGGTCTGGAAACACCATATATTTT. Residues: CASSLEGSGNTIYF. Based on the CDR3 plus reference TRBV5-5 and TRBJ1-3, the full variable domain is DAGVTQSPTHLIKTRGQQVTLRCSPISGHKSVSWYQQVLGQGPQFIFQYYEKEERGRGNFPDRFSARQFPNYSSELNVNALLLGDSALYLCASSLEGSGNTIYFGEGSWLTVV.

The genes are TRBV7-9 and TRBJ1-3; D might be TRBD1 (5 bases). The V gene lost 4 bases and the J gene lost 0 bases, with 10 bases spanning the gap. Germline-derived CDR1 and CDR2 are SEHNR and FQNEAQ (reference sequence). This CDR3 is 15 amino acids long. The CDR3 sequence: CASSSGTDSGNTIYF. The CDR3 nucleotides are TGTGCCAGCAGCTCAGGGACCGACTCTGGAAACACCATATATTTT.

The genes are TRBV15 and TRBJ1-2; 7 bases are a match to TRBD1. The germline V gene has CDR1 LNHNV and CDR2 YYDKDF (reference sequence). V was pared by 1 base and J by 2 bases, with 4 bases of the junction left unmatched. CDR3 size: 15 residues. CDR3 nucleotides: TGTGCCACCAGCAGAGGGGGACAGCTAAACTATGGCTACACCTTC. Translated, it gives CATSRGGQLNYGYTF.

V and J are TRBV27 and TRBJ1-1; no definite D call. Deletions cut 6 bases from V and 5 bases from J, with 10 bases between. Germline lookup yields CDR1 MNHEY and CDR2 SMNVEV (reference sequence). This CDR3 has 12 amino acids. The CDR3 reads CASRASSTEAFF. The CDR3 region has the DNA TGTGCCAGCAGGGCTTCCTCGACTGAAGCTTTCTTT.

Relative to its sample, this clonotype is medium-sized (0.01 to 0.1%). J is TRBJ2-3 and V is TRBV30; 8 nucleotides match TRBD2. The V gene end was trimmed by 3 bases and the J gene end by 5 bases; junction bases not matched to a gene: 7. Germline assignment: CDR1 GTSNPN and CDR2 SVGIG (reference sequence). There are 14 residues in the CDR3. The CDR3 spells CAWSGTRGRDTQYF. DNA of the CDR3: TGTGCCTGGAGCGGGACTAGAGGTAGAGATACGCAGTATTTT.

J is TRBJ1-6 and V is TRBV4-3, with D perhaps TRBD1 (5 bases). V dropped 0 bases and J dropped 8 bases, with 11 bases sitting between them. This CDR3 has 15 amino acids. Germline V lookup: CDR1 LGHNA, CDR2 YSLEER. The CDR3 DNA is TGCGCCAGCAGCCAAGAAGTCAGGGCGGATTCACCCCTCCACTTT. This codes for CASSQEVRADSPLHF.